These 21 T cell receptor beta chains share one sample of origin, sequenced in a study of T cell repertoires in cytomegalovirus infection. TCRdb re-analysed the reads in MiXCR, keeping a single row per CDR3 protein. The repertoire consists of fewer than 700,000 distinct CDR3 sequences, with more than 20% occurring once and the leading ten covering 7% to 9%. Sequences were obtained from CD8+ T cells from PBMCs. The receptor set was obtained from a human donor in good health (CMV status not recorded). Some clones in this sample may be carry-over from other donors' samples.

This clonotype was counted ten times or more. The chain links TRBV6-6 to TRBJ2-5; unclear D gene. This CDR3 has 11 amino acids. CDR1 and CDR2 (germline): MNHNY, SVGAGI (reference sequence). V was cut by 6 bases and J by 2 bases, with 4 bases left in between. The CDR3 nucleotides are TGTGCCAGCAGGGAACAAGAGACCCAGTACTTC. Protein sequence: CASREQETQYF.

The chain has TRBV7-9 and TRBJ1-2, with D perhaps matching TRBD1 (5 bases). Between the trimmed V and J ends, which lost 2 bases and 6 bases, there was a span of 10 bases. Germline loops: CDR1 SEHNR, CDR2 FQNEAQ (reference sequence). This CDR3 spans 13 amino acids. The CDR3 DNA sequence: TGTGCCAGCAGCTTACCAGGGCGTGATGGCTACACCTTC. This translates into CASSLPGRDGYTF.

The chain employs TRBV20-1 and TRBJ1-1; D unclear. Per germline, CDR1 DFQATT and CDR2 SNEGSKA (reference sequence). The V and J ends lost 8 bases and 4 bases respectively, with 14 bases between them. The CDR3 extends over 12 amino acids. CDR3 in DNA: TGCAGTACCCCCCTCCTGGGCACTGAAGCTTTCTTT. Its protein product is CSTPLLGTEAFF.

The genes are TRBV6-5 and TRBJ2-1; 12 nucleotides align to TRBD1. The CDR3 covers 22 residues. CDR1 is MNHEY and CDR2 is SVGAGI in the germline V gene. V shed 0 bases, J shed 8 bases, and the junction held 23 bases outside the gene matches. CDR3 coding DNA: TGTGCCAGCAGTTACTCGAAAACCTTAAACCCGGGACAGGGGGCAGTGAAGCATGAGCAGTTCTTC. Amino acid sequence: CASSYSKTLNPGQGAVKHEQFF.

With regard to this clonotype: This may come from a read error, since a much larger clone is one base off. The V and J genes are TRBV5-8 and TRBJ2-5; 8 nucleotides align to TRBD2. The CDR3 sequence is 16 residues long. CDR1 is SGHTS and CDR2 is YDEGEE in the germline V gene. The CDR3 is CVSSREGGSYQETQYF. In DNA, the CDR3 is TGTGTCAGCAGCCGGGAGGGAGGGTCGTACCAAGAGACCCAGTACTTC. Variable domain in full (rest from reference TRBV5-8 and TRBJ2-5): EAGVTQSPTHLIKTRGQQATLRCSPISGHTSVYWYQQALGLGLQFLLWYDEGEERNRGNFPPRFSGRQFPNYSSELNVNALELEDSALYLCVSSREGGSYQETQYFGPGTRLLVL.

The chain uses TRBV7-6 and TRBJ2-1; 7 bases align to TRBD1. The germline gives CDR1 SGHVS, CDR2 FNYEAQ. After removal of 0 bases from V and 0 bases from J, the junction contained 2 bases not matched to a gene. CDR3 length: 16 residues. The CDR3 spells CASSLAGTDSYNEQFF. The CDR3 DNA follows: TGTGCCAGCAGCTTAGCGGGGACAGACTCCTACAATGAGCAGTTCTTC.

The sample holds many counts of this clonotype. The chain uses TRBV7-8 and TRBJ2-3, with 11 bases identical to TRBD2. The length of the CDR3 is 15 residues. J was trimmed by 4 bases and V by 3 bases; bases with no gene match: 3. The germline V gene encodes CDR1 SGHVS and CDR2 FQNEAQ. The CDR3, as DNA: TGTGCCAGCAGCTTTAGCGGGGGGGAGGCAGATACGCAGTATTTT. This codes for CASSFSGGEADTQYF.

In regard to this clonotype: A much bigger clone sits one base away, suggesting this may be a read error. This chain's CDR3 is CASSYSTVNTGELFF. In nucleotides, the CDR3 is TGTGCCAGCAGTTACTCGACAGTGAACACCGGGGAGCTGTTTTTT. J is TRBJ2-2 and V is TRBV6-5; D might be TRBD1 (5 bases). This CDR3 spans 15 amino acids. Trimming cost V 0 bases and J 1 base, with 6 bases left between them. Germline lookup yields CDR1 MNHEY and CDR2 SVGAGI.

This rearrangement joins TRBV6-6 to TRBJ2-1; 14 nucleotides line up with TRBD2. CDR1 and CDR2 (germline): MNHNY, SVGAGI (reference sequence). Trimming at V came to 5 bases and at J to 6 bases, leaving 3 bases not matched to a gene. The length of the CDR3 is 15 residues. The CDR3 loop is CASSRTSGGINEQFF. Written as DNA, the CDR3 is TGTGCCAGCAGTCGGACTAGCGGGGGGATCAATGAGCAGTTCTTC.

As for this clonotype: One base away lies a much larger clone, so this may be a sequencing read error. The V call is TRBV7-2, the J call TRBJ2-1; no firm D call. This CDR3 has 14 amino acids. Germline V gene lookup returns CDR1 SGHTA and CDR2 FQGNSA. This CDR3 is CASSLVPEYNERFF. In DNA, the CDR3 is TGTGCCAGCAGCTTAGTTCCAGAGTACAATGAGCGGTTCTTC.

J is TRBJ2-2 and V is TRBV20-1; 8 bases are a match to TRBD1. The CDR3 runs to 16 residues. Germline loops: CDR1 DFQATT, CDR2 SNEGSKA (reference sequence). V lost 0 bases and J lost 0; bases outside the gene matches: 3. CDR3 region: CSARDQGASNTGELFF. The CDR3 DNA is TGCAGTGCTAGAGATCAGGGGGCGTCGAACACCGGGGAGCTGTTTTTT.

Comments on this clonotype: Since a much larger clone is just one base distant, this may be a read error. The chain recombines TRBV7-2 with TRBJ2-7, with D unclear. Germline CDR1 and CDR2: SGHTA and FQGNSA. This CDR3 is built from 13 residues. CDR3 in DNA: TGTGCCAGCAACTTAAACCCAGTCCGCGAGCAGTACGTC. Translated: CASNLNPVREQYV.

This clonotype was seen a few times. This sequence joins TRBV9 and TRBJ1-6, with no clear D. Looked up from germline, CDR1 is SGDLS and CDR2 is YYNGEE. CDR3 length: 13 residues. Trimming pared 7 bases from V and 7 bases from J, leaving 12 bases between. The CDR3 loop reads CASSRAGNSPLHF. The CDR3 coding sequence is TGTGCCAGCTCCCGGGCTGGGAATTCACCCCTCCACTTT. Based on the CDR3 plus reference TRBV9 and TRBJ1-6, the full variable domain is DSGVTQTPKHLITATGQRVTLRCSPRSGDLSVYWYQQSLDQGLQFLIQYYNGEERAKGNILERFSAQQFPDLHSELNLSSLELGDSALYFCASSRAGNSPLHFGNGTRLTVT.

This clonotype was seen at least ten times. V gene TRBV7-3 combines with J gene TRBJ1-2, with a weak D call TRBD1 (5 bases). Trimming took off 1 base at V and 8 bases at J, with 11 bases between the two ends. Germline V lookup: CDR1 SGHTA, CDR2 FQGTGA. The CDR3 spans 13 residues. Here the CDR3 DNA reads TGTGCCAGCAGCTTAAAATGGGGGTCGGGCTACACCTTC. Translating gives CASSLKWGSGYTF.

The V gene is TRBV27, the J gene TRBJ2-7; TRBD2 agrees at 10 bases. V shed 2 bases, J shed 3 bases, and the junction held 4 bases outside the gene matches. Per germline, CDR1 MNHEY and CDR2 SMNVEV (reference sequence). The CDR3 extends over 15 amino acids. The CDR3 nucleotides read TGTGCCAGCAGTTTAACACTAGCGGGGAGCTACGAGCAGTACGTC. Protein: CASSLTLAGSYEQYV.

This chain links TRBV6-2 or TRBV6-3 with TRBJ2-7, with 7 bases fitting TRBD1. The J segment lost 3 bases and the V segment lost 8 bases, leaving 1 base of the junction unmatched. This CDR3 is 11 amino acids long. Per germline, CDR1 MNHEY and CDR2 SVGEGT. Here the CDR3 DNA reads TGTGCCAGCGGGGACAGCTACGAGCAGTACGTC. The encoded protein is CASGDSYEQYV.

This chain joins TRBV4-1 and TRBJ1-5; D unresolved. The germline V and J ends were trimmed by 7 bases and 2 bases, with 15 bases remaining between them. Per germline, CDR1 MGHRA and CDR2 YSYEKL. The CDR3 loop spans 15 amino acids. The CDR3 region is CASTETVVGNQPQHF. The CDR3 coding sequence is TGCGCCAGCACCGAAACGGTTGTGGGCAATCAGCCCCAGCATTTT.

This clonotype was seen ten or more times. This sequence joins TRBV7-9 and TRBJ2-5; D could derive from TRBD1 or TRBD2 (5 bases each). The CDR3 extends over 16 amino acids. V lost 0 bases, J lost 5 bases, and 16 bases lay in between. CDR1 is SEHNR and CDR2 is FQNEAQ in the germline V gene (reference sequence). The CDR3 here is CASSLARDPPRETQYF. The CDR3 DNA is TGTGCCAGCAGCTTAGCCCGGGACCCTCCAAGGGAGACCCAGTACTTC.

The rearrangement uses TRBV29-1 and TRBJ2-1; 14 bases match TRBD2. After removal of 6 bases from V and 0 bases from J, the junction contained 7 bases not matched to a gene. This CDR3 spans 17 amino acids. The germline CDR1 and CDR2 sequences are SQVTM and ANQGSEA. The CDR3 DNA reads TGCAGCGTCGAGGGACTAGCGGGGGATAACTCCTACAATGAGCAGTTCTTC. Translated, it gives CSVEGLAGDNSYNEQFF.

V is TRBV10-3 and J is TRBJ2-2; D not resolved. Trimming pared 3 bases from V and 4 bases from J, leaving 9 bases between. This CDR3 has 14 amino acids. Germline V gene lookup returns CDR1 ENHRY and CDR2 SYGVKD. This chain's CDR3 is CAISEGISTGELFF. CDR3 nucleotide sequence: TGTGCCATCAGTGAAGGCATCTCCACCGGGGAGCTGTTTTTT.

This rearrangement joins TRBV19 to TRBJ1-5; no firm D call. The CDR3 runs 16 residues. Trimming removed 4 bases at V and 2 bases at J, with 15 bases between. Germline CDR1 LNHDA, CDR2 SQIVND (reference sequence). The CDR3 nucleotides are TGTGCCAGTAGTACGGACTCCGTTCGGGGCAATCAGCCCCAGCATTTT. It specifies CASSTDSVRGNQPQHF.